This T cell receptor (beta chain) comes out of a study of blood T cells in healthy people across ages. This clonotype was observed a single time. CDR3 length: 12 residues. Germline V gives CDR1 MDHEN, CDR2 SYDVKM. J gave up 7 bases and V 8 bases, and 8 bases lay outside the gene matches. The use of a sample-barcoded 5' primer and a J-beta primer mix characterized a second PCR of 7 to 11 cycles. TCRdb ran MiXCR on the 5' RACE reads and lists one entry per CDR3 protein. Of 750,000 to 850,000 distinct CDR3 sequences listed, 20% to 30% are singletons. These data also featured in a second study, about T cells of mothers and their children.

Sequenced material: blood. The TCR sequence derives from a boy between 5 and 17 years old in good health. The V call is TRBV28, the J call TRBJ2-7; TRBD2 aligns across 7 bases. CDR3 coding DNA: TGTGCCAGCTCTTTCGCGCGGGGGGAGCAGTACTTC. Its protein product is CASSFARGEQYF.